The entry that follows covers one T cell receptor beta chain sequence. Its antigen remains unidentified. This sample was included in a study of shared clonotypes between healthy human individuals. With V trimmed by 4 bases and J by 0 bases, 12 bases remained unmatched. Germline lookup yields CDR1 SGHRS and CDR2 YFSETQ. This CDR3 is built from 17 residues. Whole-study findings and limits: Generation probabilities were higher for clonotypes shared across all four sorted-subset donors than for unshared ones. Naive subsets usually exceeded memory subsets in estimated richness. A limitation of the genetic and exposure-history diversity represented arose from few donors.

Data came from immunoSEQ multiplex PCR; TCRdb stores just in-frame clones and leaves some out. The sample contains 2 million to 2.5 million clones, around 95% of which appear only once. The sequenced sample consisted of naive CD4+ T cells sorted from blood. This sample's subset: CD45RA+ positively selected. The TCR was taken from a man aged 18 to 29 in good health. The chain couples TRBV5-1 to TRBJ1-1; 7 bases fit TRBD1. CDR3 in DNA: TGCGCCAGCAGCCCCAAGAGGGGGCAAAGATTGAACACTGAAGCTTTCTTT. Translating it yields CASSPKRGQRLNTEAFF.